The rows below give T cell receptor beta chains drawn from one sample of a study of blood T cell repertoires in COVID-19. Generated by immunoSEQ multiplex PCR, the TCRdb table keeps only in-frame clones and is missing some. Here the sample spans 70,000 or so clones, around nine tenths being singletons. Sequencing was carried out using peripheral blood. The receptors here all came from a human donor in a cohort sampled during active COVID-19. Both conserved end residues are part of each CDR3. Each record gives: clone size, J gene, V gene, D gene, CDR3 DNA, CDR3 protein. D genes are given only for firm matches. A clone size is listed for some rows: how often the clone was seen (once, few, many), or a class if it is expanded.

-	TRBJ1-6	TRBV5-6	-	TGTGCCAGCAGCTTGGGAGACATTGTATTTTCACCCCTCCACTTT	CASSLGDIVFSPLHF
-	TRBJ2-7	TRBV2	TRBD2	TGTGCCAGCATTTATCGGGGGGAAAGGTCCTACGAGCAGTACTTC	CASIYRGERSYEQYF
-	TRBJ2-7	TRBV7-6	-	TGTGCCAGCAGCCCCCTCCGGAGCTCCTACGAGCAGTACTTC	CASSPLRSSYEQYF
-	TRBJ2-7	TRBV4-3	-	TGCGCCAGCAGCCAAGAAACAGGGACCTACGAGCAGTACTTC	CASSQETGTYEQYF
once	TRBJ2-7	TRBV6-5	-	TGTGCCAGCAGTTCCTCTCGGGAGCAGTACTTC	CASSSSREQYF
-	TRBJ1-1	TRBV6-5	-	TGTGCCAGCAGTTACACGGGGGAGACTGAAGCTTTCTTT	CASSYTGETEAFF
-	TRBJ2-7	TRBV30	TRBD1	TGTGCCTTATGGGACAGCTCCTACGAGCAGTACTTC	CALWDSSYEQYF
-	TRBJ2-1	TRBV6-6	-	TGTGCCAGCAGTAGGAGGGGGCGAAAGGAGAATGAGCAGTTCTTC	CASSRRGRKENEQFF
-	TRBJ1-2	TRBV14	TRBD1	TGTGCCAGCAGCCAAAGGGGGACAGCTAACTATGGCTACACCTTC	CASSQRGTANYGYTF
-	TRBJ1-6	TRBV6-5	-	TGTGCCAGCAGTTCCTTTGGGGGGAATGGGTCACCCCTCCACTTT	CASSSFGGNGSPLHF
once	TRBJ1-2	TRBV29-1	-	TGCAGCGTTGACCGGGAAAGAGGGCTCCGGTACTTC	CSVDRERGLRYF
-	TRBJ1-5	TRBV10-3	TRBD1	TGTGCCATCAGTGACGGGAACAGGGGCCAGCCCCAGCATTTT	CAISDGNRGQPQHF
-	TRBJ1-2	TRBV10-2	-	TGCGCCAGCAGTGAGGACGGAGAATACTATGGCTACACCTTC	CASSEDGEYYGYTF
once	TRBJ1-5	TRBV6-5	-	TGTGCCAGCGCCGGGGGGCAGTACAATCAGCCCCAGCATTTT	CASAGGQYNQPQHF
-	TRBJ1-5	TRBV7-8	TRBD1	TGTGCCAGCAGCTTAGACAAGGGGACAGAAAACAATCAGCCCCAGCATTTT	CASSLDKGTENNQPQHF
once	TRBJ1-6	TRBV7-2	-	TGTGCCAGCAGCTTAGGCGGGCAAGGGAGCTCCTATAATTCACCCCTCCACTTT	CASSLGGQGSSYNSPLHF
-	TRBJ1-2	TRBV27	-	TGTGCCAGCAGTTCAGGGTACCCCTATGGCTACACCTTC	CASSSGYPYGYTF
-	TRBJ2-7	TRBV9	TRBD2	TGTGCCAGCAGTCACCTAGCGGGGGACGAGCAGTACTTC	CASSHLAGDEQYF
-	TRBJ1-2	TRBV6-5	TRBD1	TGTGCCAGCAGAGGGGACAGTCACTATGGCTACACCTTC	CASRGDSHYGYTF
-	TRBJ2-6	TRBV7-2	TRBD1	TGTGCCAGCAGCTTAGTGGGGACAGGGGATTTCAACGTCCTGACTTTC	CASSLVGTGDFNVLTF
once	TRBJ1-2	TRBV6-2/TRBV6-3	-	TGTGCCAGCAGTTTAACAGGGATCCCCTATGGCTACACCTTC	CASSLTGIPYGYTF
-	TRBJ2-1	TRBV7-3	-	TGTGCCAGCAGCCCACAGGCAGGGATTGGGTACAATGAGCAGTTCTTC	CASSPQAGIGYNEQFF
-	TRBJ1-3	TRBV19	-	TGTGCCAGTAGCACCACGGTCTCTGGAAACACCATATATTTT	CASSTTVSGNTIYF
few	TRBJ2-1	TRBV5-1	TRBD2	TGCGCCAGCAGCTTGATTTCTAGCGGGGGGAATGAGCAGTTCTTC	CASSLISSGGNEQFF
-	TRBJ2-7	TRBV15	-	TGTGCCACCAGCAGAGATCCGGGGTTAGGCTACGAGCAGTACTTC	CATSRDPGLGYEQYF
once	TRBJ1-6	TRBV6-5	-	TGTGCCAGCAGTAGGGGGAAGGGGAATTCACCCCTCCACTTT	CASSRGKGNSPLHF
-	TRBJ1-4	TRBV10-2	-	TGCGCCAGCTCGCCAATACAGGGAAAACTGTTTTTT	CASSPIQGKLFF
-	TRBJ1-1	TRBV7-8	-	TGTGCCAGCAGCTCAGACACTGAAGCTTTCTTT	CASSSDTEAFF
-	TRBJ2-7	TRBV10-1	TRBD1	TGCGCCAGCAGTGACCGTCAGGGGGCAGGGAGCGAGCAGTACTTC	CASSDRQGAGSEQYF
-	TRBJ1-3	TRBV6-6	-	TGTGCCAGCAGCTTGACAGAGTCTGGAAACACCATATATTTT	CASSLTESGNTIYF
-	TRBJ1-2	TRBV6-4	TRBD1	TGTGCCAGCAGCGCGGGGACAGGGTCTGGCTACACCTTC	CASSAGTGSGYTF
once	TRBJ2-7	TRBV6-5	-	TGTGCCAGCAGTTACCGGGGTGTGGGCTACGAGCAGTACTTC	CASSYRGVGYEQYF
once	TRBJ2-7	TRBV19	TRBD1	TGTGCCAGTAGCGACAGGGGTCTTCACTACGAGCAGTACTTC	CASSDRGLHYEQYF
-	TRBJ1-3	TRBV4-1	-	TGCGCCAGCAGCCAAGATGGATCCTGGGCCCACTCTGGAAACACCATATATTTT	CASSQDGSWAHSGNTIYF
-	TRBJ1-2	TRBV24-1	-	TGTGCCACCAGTGAAGGGGCAGCTAATGGCTACACCTTC	CATSEGAANGYTF
medium-sized	TRBJ2-7	TRBV6-6	TRBD2	TGTGCCACCACAACCGGGACTAGCGTTGACGAGCAGTACTTC	CATTTGTSVDEQYF
-	TRBJ1-6	TRBV7-3	-	TGTGCCAGCAGCCCCGGGAGAGAAAATTCACCCCTCCACTTT	CASSPGRENSPLHF
once	TRBJ1-1	TRBV27	-	TGTGCCAGCAGTCTCGCCCTGGGAGTTGAAGCTTTCTTT	CASSLALGVEAFF
-	TRBJ2-7	TRBV9	-	TGTGCCAGCAGCGTAGATTATCAGGGCTCCTACGAGCAGTACTTC	CASSVDYQGSYEQYF
-	TRBJ1-3	TRBV7-2	-	TGTGCCAGCAGCTTAAGACGACAGGCCGCCTCTGGAAACACCATATATTTT	CASSLRRQAASGNTIYF
-	TRBJ2-7	TRBV11-2	TRBD2	TGTGCCAGCAGCCTTCGGGGACTAGCGAACTCCTACGAGCAGTACTTC	CASSLRGLANSYEQYF
-	TRBJ1-2	TRBV3-1/TRBV3-2	TRBD1	TGTGCCAGCAGCCAGGCCGGACAGGTGCGGTATGGCTACACCTTC	CASSQAGQVRYGYTF
-	TRBJ2-7	TRBV27	TRBD1	TGTGCCACCTTAACCCCGGGACAGGGGGCGTACGAGCAGTACTTC	CATLTPGQGAYEQYF
-	TRBJ2-3	TRBV11-2	TRBD2	TGTGCCAGCAGCTTAGTGGGAGGGCCAGTCACAGATACGCAGTATTTT	CASSLVGGPVTDTQYF
-	TRBJ2-6	TRBV9	-	TGTGCCAGCAGCGTAGAGGGGACTGGGGCCAACGTCCTGACTTTC	CASSVEGTGANVLTF
-	TRBJ2-7	TRBV2	TRBD2	TGTGCCAGCGGGCCGGGAGGGGCCCACGAGCAGTACTTC	CASGPGGAHEQYF
-	TRBJ2-7	TRBV23-1	-	TGCGCCAGCAGTCAGCGACACCCTTTTCTCGACGAGCAGTACTTC	CASSQRHPFLDEQYF
-	TRBJ1-4	TRBV6-5	-	TGTGCCAGCAGTTACTCCGGCCGGGACACTGAAAAACTGTTTTTT	CASSYSGRDTEKLFF
-	TRBJ1-1	TRBV11-2	-	TGTGCCAGCAGCTTAGATTTCAGGAAGAACACTGAAGCTTTCTTT	CASSLDFRKNTEAFF
-	TRBJ2-7	TRBV6-1	-	TGTGCCAGCAGTGAAGGGCCGGAGCTGAGGCCCTACGAGCAGTACTTC	CASSEGPELRPYEQYF
-	TRBJ2-7	TRBV19	TRBD1	TGTGCCAGTAGCAACGGCCGTCGCCAGGACAGGAAGTACTTC	CASSNGRRQDRKYF
-	TRBJ2-1	TRBV11-2	TRBD1	TGTGCCAGCAGCCCCCGGGGGACAGGGGCTACCAAGTCCTACAATGAGCAGTTCTTC	CASSPRGTGATKSYNEQFF
-	TRBJ2-7	TRBV9	-	TGTGCCAGCAGCGTAGAGCAGGGCTCCTACGAGCAGTACTTC	CASSVEQGSYEQYF
few	TRBJ1-2	TRBV4-3	-	TGCGCCAGCAGCCAAGATAGAGGAGGCAGCTATGGCTACACCTTC	CASSQDRGGSYGYTF
-	TRBJ2-7	TRBV4-1	-	TGCGCCAGCAGCCAAGATGCGTACGAGCAGTACTTC	CASSQDAYEQYF
-	TRBJ1-4	TRBV4-2	-	TGTGCCAGCAGCCAAGTGTCCAGGGAGGATGAAAAACTGTTTTTT	CASSQVSREDEKLFF
-	TRBJ2-1	TRBV3-1/TRBV3-2	-	TGTGCCAGCAGCCAGAGCTATGAGCAGTTCTTC	CASSQSYEQFF